This TCR beta chain was captured by sequencing in a study of cytomegalovirus exposure and HLA in healthy donors. On this clone: The target antigen is unknown.

General study findings and limits: Compared with the roughly 730-donor mean, an Asian-associated ancestry cluster reportedly had fewer N-insertions, according to a later analysis.

CDR3 length equals 14 residues. Trimming at V came to 0 bases and at J to 6 bases, leaving 6 bases not matched to a gene. Germline CDR1 SGDLS, CDR2 YYNGEE. The PCR employed 60 Vbeta primers together with 13 Jbeta primers. Sequencing was performed with immunoSEQ multiplex PCR; in TCRdb, only in-frame clones are kept and a portion is missing. The sample table sets out more than 130,000 clones. Source material: PBMCs. The chain employs TRBV9 and TRBJ2-7; 7 nucleotides agree with TRBD2. The TCR was taken from a man aged 35 to 55 in good health and CMV-seronegative. This CDR3 reads CASSVDLGEGEQYF. The CDR3 nucleotides are TGTGCCAGCAGCGTAGATTTAGGGGAGGGCGAGCAGTACTTC.